Listed here are 28 T cell receptor beta chains from one sample, sequenced in a study of CD4 T cells in relation to SARS-CoV-2 and coronaviruses. Here immunoSEQ multiplex PCR was the method, and the copy in TCRdb shows in-frame clones only, minus some. The sample consists of 35,000 to 40,000 clones, approximately 83% of them appearing once. The source material was memory CD4+ T cells from PBMCs. These receptors were obtained from an adult with COVID-19.

The V gene is TRBV6-5, the J gene TRBJ1-2; TRBD1 might be the D (6 bases). Trimming removed 4 bases at V and 0 bases at J, with 12 bases between. This CDR3 is 15 amino acids long. Germline V CDR1 and CDR2: MNHEY, SVGAGI. CDR3 DNA: TGTGCCAGCAGTTTACTCAGGGGATCTAACTATGGCTACACCTTC. Its protein is CASSLLRGSNYGYTF.

CDR3 protein: CASSQGDRSNTEAFF. The DNA for the CDR3 is TGCGCCAGCAGCCAAGGAGACAGGTCGAACACTGAAGCTTTCTTT. The chain uses TRBV4-1 and TRBJ1-1; D possibly corresponds to TRBD1 (6 bases). Trimming removed 1 base at V and 1 base at J, with 10 bases between. CDR3 length equals 15 residues. From germline, CDR1 is MGHRA and CDR2 YSYEKL.

This chain uses TRBV11-1 with TRBJ2-5; no reliable D call. Deletions cut 3 bases from V and 5 bases from J, with 4 bases between. The CDR3 is 11 residues long. Germline V lookup: CDR1 SGHAT, CDR2 FQDESV (reference sequence). DNA of the CDR3: TGTGCCAGCAGCTTGAGGGAGACCCAGTACTTC. The encoded protein is CASSLRETQYF. Supplemented by reference TRBV11-1 and TRBJ2-5, the full variable domain reads EAEVAQSPRYKITEKSQAVAFWCDPISGHATLYWYRQILGQGPELLVQFQDESVVDDSQLPKDRFSAERLKGVDSTLKIQPAELGDSAMYLCASSLRETQYFGPGTRLLVL.

This chain uses TRBV7-9 with TRBJ2-7; D remains ambiguous. This CDR3 has 13 amino acids. CDR1 is SEHNR, CDR2 FQNEAQ, per germline (reference sequence). Trimming pared 5 bases from V and 3 bases from J, leaving 11 bases between. The CDR3 DNA is TGTGCCAGCAGCACCGGACGAAGCTACGAGCAGTACTTC. Translated: CASSTGRSYEQYF.

In nucleotides, the CDR3 is TGTGCCAGCAGCCCTAATGGGAACACCGGGGAGCTGTTTTTT. It codes for CASSPNGNTGELFF. V usage is TRBV4-2 and J usage is TRBJ2-2; D remains unclear. This CDR3 is built from 14 residues. V was cut by 4 bases and J by 1 base, with 7 bases left in between. CDR1 and CDR2 (germline): LGHNA, YNFKEQ.

The chain joins TRBV6-2 or TRBV6-3 to TRBJ2-6; D may be TRBD2 (6 bases). The CDR3 is 18 amino acids. V was pared by 5 bases and J by 0 bases, with 17 bases between. Per germline, CDR1 MNHEY and CDR2 SVGEGT. CDR3 sequence reads: CASSPTGESYSGANVLTF. CDR3 coding DNA: TGTGCCAGCAGTCCGACGGGGGAATCCTACTCTGGGGCCAACGTCCTGACTTTC.

This clone came up a few times. The V and J genes are TRBV5-1 and TRBJ2-2; 11 bases are shared with TRBD2. CDR1 and CDR2 from the germline V gene are SGHRS and YFSETQ. The CDR3 loop spans 15 amino acids. Trimming cost V 3 bases and J 5 bases; bases outside gene matches: 3. CDR3 sequence: CASSSGLAVTGELFF. DNA for the CDR3: TGCGCCAGCAGCTCGGGACTAGCGGTTACCGGGGAGCTGTTTTTT.

V is TRBV3-1 (or the pseudogene TRBV3-2) and J is TRBJ1-5; D not certain. V lost 3 bases and J 5 bases, leaving 17 bases between the germline ends. Germline V gene data show CDR1 as LGHDT and CDR2 as YNNKEL (reference sequence). There are 16 residues in the CDR3. DNA for the CDR3: TGTGCCAGCAGCCAGAGCCACGCGGGAGAGGATCAGCCCCAGCATTTT. It yields the protein CASSQSHAGEDQPQHF.

The genes are TRBV18 and TRBJ2-7, with D maybe TRBD1 (6 bases). V lost 9 bases and J 0 bases, leaving 15 bases between the germline ends. CDR1 and CDR2 (germline): KGHSH, LQKENI. The CDR3 sequence is 14 residues long. The chain's CDR3 is CASSTGTSSYEQYF. In DNA form, the CDR3 reads TGTGCCAGTTCCACCGGGACAAGCTCCTACGAGCAGTACTTC. Full variable domain (outside the CDR3, taken from reference TRBV18 and TRBJ2-7): NAGVMQNPRHLVRRRGQEARLRCSPMKGHSHVYWYRQLPEEGLKFMVYLQKENIIDESGMPKERFSAEFPKEGPSILRIQQVVRGDSAAYFCASSTGTSSYEQYFGPGTRLTVT.

V usage is TRBV28 and J usage is TRBJ1-4, with D possibly being TRBD1 (5 bases). Germline CDR1 MDHEN, CDR2 SYDVKM. The ends were cut back, 3 bases at V and 8 bases at J, with 13 bases in the middle. This CDR3 is built from 14 residues. CDR3 sequence (DNA): TGTGCCAGCAGTTTGGGGGAGGGGTGGGAAAAACTGTTTTTT. Its translation is CASSLGEGWEKLFF.

The rearrangement uses TRBV28 and TRBJ1-3; TRBD1 matches at 7 bases. After removal of 6 bases from V and 0 bases from J, the junction contained 5 bases not matched to a gene. Germline V CDR1 and CDR2: MDHEN, SYDVKM. The CDR3 totals 15 residues. The CDR3 reads CASSPTGASGNTIYF. CDR3 bases: TGTGCCAGCAGCCCTACAGGGGCCTCTGGAAACACCATATATTTT.

The chain carries TRBV6-5 and TRBJ1-1, with TRBD1 matching 7 bases. This CDR3 region has 14 residues. Germline CDR1 is MNHEY and CDR2 is SVGAGI. Trimming at V came to 6 bases and at J to 6 bases, leaving 10 bases not matched to a gene. This CDR3 is CASRGRGGASEAFF. CDR3 bases: TGTGCCAGCAGAGGGCGAGGGGGCGCGTCTGAAGCTTTCTTT.

The V gene is TRBV5-6, the J gene TRBJ2-1; D perhaps matches TRBD2 (5 bases). V was shortened by 4 bases and J by 5 bases, with 16 bases between the two germline ends. The germline gives CDR1 SGHDT, CDR2 YYEEEE. The CDR3 has 15 amino acids. The CDR3 spells CASSKGLALNNEQFF. The CDR3 DNA follows: TGTGCCAGCAGCAAGGGCCTAGCCCTAAACAATGAGCAGTTCTTC.

The table lists this clone with a few counts. The rearrangement uses TRBV11-3 and TRBJ1-1; D gene unclear. V shed 3 bases and J shed 0 bases, with 5 bases lying between them. CDR3 length: 13 residues. Germline CDR1 is SGHNT and CDR2 is YENEEA. CDR3 sequence: CASSLRVNTEAFF. The CDR3 DNA follows: TGTGCCAGCAGCTTGAGAGTGAACACTGAAGCTTTCTTT.

The V and J genes are TRBV7-8 and TRBJ2-7; 10 bases agree with TRBD2. With 8 bases clipped from V and 1 base from J, the junction kept 11 bases outside the gene matches. This CDR3 spans 16 amino acids. Germline CDR1 reads SGHVS; CDR2 reads FQNEAQ. CDR3 sequence (DNA): TGTGCCAGCGCGATCCGGCGGACTAGCGGTTCCTACGAGCAGTACTTC. This sequence encodes CASAIRRTSGSYEQYF.

The chain couples TRBV7-9 to TRBJ2-2; D is unclear. In germline, CDR1 is SEHNR, CDR2 FQNEAQ (reference sequence). V shed 9 bases and J shed 1 base, with 9 bases lying between them. The CDR3 spans 13 residues. The CDR3 nucleotides read TGTGCCAGTGCCTTCCTGAACACCGGGGAGCTGTTTTTT. This gives the protein CASAFLNTGELFF. The full variable domain, in which reference TRBV7-9 and TRBJ2-2 provide the parts outside the CDR3, is DTGVSQNPRHKITKRGQNVTFRCDPISEHNRLYWYRQTLGQGPEFLTYFQNEAQLEKSRLLSDRFSAERPKGSFSTLEIQRTEQGDSAMYLCASAFLNTGELFFGEGSRLTVL.

The rearrangement links TRBV27 to TRBJ2-2; 7 bases align to TRBD2. This CDR3 comprises 15 residues. The germline V gene has CDR1 MNHEY and CDR2 SMNVEV (reference sequence). Trimming cost V 3 bases and J 1 base; bases outside gene matches: 2. For the CDR3, the DNA is TGTGCCAGCAGTTTGGAGCGGGGGAACACCGGGGAGCTGTTTTTT. Residues: CASSLERGNTGELFF.

CDR3 nucleotide sequence: TGCGCCAGCAGCCGGGGGTGGCTAGCGGGAGGAGGGTTTACCGAGCAGTACTTC. Its translation: CASSRGWLAGGGFTEQYF. The V and J genes are TRBV5-1 and TRBJ2-7; 11 nucleotides line up with TRBD2. The CDR3 spans 18 residues. From germline, CDR1 is SGHRS and CDR2 YFSETQ. Trimming took 4 bases from V and 6 from J; bases not matched to a gene: 18.

The chain combines TRBV7-8 with TRBJ1-6; D not certain. Germline CDR1 SGHVS, CDR2 FQNEAQ. The CDR3 sequence is 12 residues long. Trimming pared 2 bases from V and 8 bases from J, leaving 4 bases between. The CDR3 DNA sequence: TGTGCCAGCAGCTTAAGGGATTCACCCCTCCACTTT. Translation gives CASSLRDSPLHF.

The V and J genes are TRBV29-1 and TRBJ1-4; 8 bases match TRBD1. V shed 4 bases, J shed 7 bases, and the junction held 8 bases outside the gene matches. CDR3 length equals 14 residues. Germline CDR1 SQVTM, CDR2 ANQGSEA. The DNA of the CDR3 is TGCAGCGTTGTACTCGGGACAGGCAGTGAAAAACTGTTTTTT. Its protein is CSVVLGTGSEKLFF. The complete variable domain, with remaining parts taken from reference TRBV29-1 and TRBJ1-4, reads SAVISQKPSRDICQRGTSLTIQCQVDSQVTMMFWYRQQPGQSLTLIATANQGSEATYESGFVIDKFPISRPNLTFSTLTVSNMSPEDSSIYLCSVVLGTGSEKLFFGSGTQLSVL.

The chain links TRBV19 to TRBJ1-5, with D perhaps TRBD1 (5 bases). Trimming cost V 5 bases and J 3 bases, with 17 bases left between them. This CDR3 has 16 amino acids. Germline CDR1 reads LNHDA; CDR2 reads SQIVND (reference sequence). CDR3 in amino acids: CASSSTGQGVNQPQHF. CDR3 coding DNA: TGTGCCAGTAGTTCCACGGGGCAGGGCGTCAATCAGCCCCAGCATTTT.

This clone was counted between two and nine times. This sequence joins TRBV19 and TRBJ1-3; D is unclear. In germline, CDR1 is LNHDA, CDR2 SQIVND (reference sequence). The CDR3 spans 16 residues. Trimming cost V 0 bases and J 0 bases, with 9 bases left between them. DNA of the CDR3: TGTGCCAGTAGTATAGATCGTTCGGCCTCTGGAAACACCATATATTTT. Encoded protein: CASSIDRSASGNTIYF.

This sequence joins TRBV7-9 and TRBJ2-7, with D unresolved. There are 12 residues in the CDR3. Trimming took off 2 bases at V and 3 bases at J, with 5 bases between the two ends. Germline assignment: CDR1 SEHNR and CDR2 FQNEAQ (reference sequence). The CDR3 DNA reads TGTGCCAGCAGCTTAACCAGCTACGAGCAGTACTTC. Encoded protein: CASSLTSYEQYF.

This clone is a singleton in its sample. The chain uses TRBV3-1 (or the pseudogene TRBV3-2) and TRBJ2-1, with D possibly matching TRBD1 (5 bases). Germline lookup yields CDR1 LGHDT and CDR2 YNNKEL (reference sequence). The length of the CDR3 is 15 residues. The ends were cut back, 1 base at V and 7 bases at J, with 14 bases in the middle. CDR3 nucleotide sequence: TGTGCCAGCAGCCAAGTGGGCCAGGGTCGGAATGAGCAGTTCTTC. The encoded protein is CASSQVGQGRNEQFF.

V and J are TRBV5-1 and TRBJ1-1; no reliable D call. In germline, CDR1 is SGHRS, CDR2 YFSETQ. The CDR3 covers 13 residues. With 0 bases removed from V and 1 base from J, the gap between germline ends came to 4 bases. CDR3 sequence (DNA): TGCGCCAGCAGCTTGGATCGGAACACTGAAGCTTTCTTT. It yields the protein CASSLDRNTEAFF. Drawing the rest from reference TRBV5-1 and TRBJ1-1, the complete variable domain is KAGVTQTPRYLIKTRGQQVTLSCSPISGHRSVSWYQQTPGQGLQFLFEYFSETQRNKGNFPGRFSGRQFSNSRSEMNVSTLELGDSALYLCASSLDRNTEAFFGQGTRLTVV.

J is TRBJ2-1 and V is TRBV7-6, with 10 nucleotides matching TRBD2. V gave up 5 bases and J gave up 9 bases; unmatched junction bases: 16. Germline CDR1 SGHVS, CDR2 FNYEAQ. This CDR3 spans 17 amino acids. This chain's CDR3 is CASSPVGLAGVVSEQFF. In DNA form, the CDR3 reads TGTGCCAGCAGCCCTGTCGGTCTAGCGGGAGTAGTAAGTGAGCAGTTCTTC.

The chain employs TRBV28 and TRBJ2-1, with D maybe TRBD1 (6 bases). V shed 5 bases and J shed 3 bases, with 8 bases lying between them. This CDR3 spans 13 amino acids. Germline V gene sequence: CDR1 MDHEN, CDR2 SYDVKM. The CDR3 reads CASSPQGYNEQFF. DNA of the CDR3: TGTGCCAGCAGTCCACAGGGCTACAATGAGCAGTTCTTC.

Only one count was recorded for this clone. The chain combines TRBV28 with TRBJ1-4; TRBD1 matches at 7 bases. This CDR3 has 15 amino acids. The V gene end was trimmed by 8 bases and the J gene end by 7 bases; junction bases not matched to a gene: 13. The germline CDR1 and CDR2 sequences are MDHEN and SYDVKM. CDR3 coding DNA: TGTGCCAGCGGCATTGACAGGGATGGAGGTGAAAAACTGTTTTTT. It codes for CASGIDRDGGEKLFF. Supplemented by reference TRBV28 and TRBJ1-4, the full variable domain reads DVKVTQSSRYLVKRTGEKVFLECVQDMDHENMFWYRQDPGLGLRLIYFSYDVKMKEKGDIPEGYSVSREKKERFSLILESASTNQTSMYLCASGIDRDGGEKLFFGSGTQLSVL.